The 23 T cell receptor beta chains presented below share a single source sample, sequenced in a study of blood T cell repertoires in COVID-19. Sequencing used immunoSEQ multiplex PCR; TCRdb keeps in-frame clones, though not all of them. The sample has 65,000 or so clones; over 80% are singletons. Source material: peripheral blood. Receptor source: a man aged 30-40 years with COVID-19, enrolled during active disease.

The chain carries TRBV29-1 and TRBJ1-2; D not certain. CDR1 is SQVTM, CDR2 ANQGSEA, per germline. The CDR3 length is 14 residues. Trimming cost V 5 bases and J 0 bases, with 13 bases left between them. CDR3 nucleotides: TGCAGCGTTCGTAGCAGTCTAGCTAACTATGGCTACACCTTC. Amino acids: CSVRSSLANYGYTF.

This clone appeared a single time. This sequence joins TRBV5-1 and TRBJ1-1; D may be TRBD1 (5 bases). V lost 4 bases to trimming and J lost 8 bases, with 12 bases between them. Germline assignment: CDR1 SGHRS and CDR2 YFSETQ. The CDR3 spans 12 residues. The CDR3 DNA is TGCGCCAGCAGCCTAACAGGACGGGAAGCTTTCTTT. Translated: CASSLTGREAFF.

This clone was seen only once. The chain uses TRBV29-1 and TRBJ2-7; tentatively, D is TRBD1 (5 bases). Per germline, CDR1 SQVTM and CDR2 ANQGSEA. Trimming left V 6 bases short and J 2 bases short, with 14 bases between. This CDR3 spans 13 amino acids. CDR3 region: CSVSSRTPYEQYF. The CDR3 DNA reads as TGCAGCGTGAGTAGCCGGACACCCTACGAGCAGTACTTC.

The chain links TRBV28 to TRBJ1-1; no clear D. This CDR3 has 12 residues. Germline V gene data show CDR1 as MDHEN and CDR2 as SYDVKM. The ends were cut back, 3 bases at V and 5 bases at J, with 7 bases in the middle. CDR3 region: CASSFGATEAFF. DNA of the CDR3: TGTGCCAGCAGTTTCGGAGCTACTGAAGCTTTCTTT. Complete variable domain (other parts from reference TRBV28 and TRBJ1-1): DVKVTQSSRYLVKRTGEKVFLECVQDMDHENMFWYRQDPGLGLRLIYFSYDVKMKEKGDIPEGYSVSREKKERFSLILESASTNQTSMYLCASSFGATEAFFGQGTRLTVV.

The chain uses TRBV6-4 and TRBJ2-3; D may be TRBD1 (8 bases). The CDR3 loop spans 15 amino acids. Germline lookup yields CDR1 MRHNA and CDR2 SNTAGT. Trimming left V 5 bases short and J 8 bases short, with 20 bases between. CDR3 in amino acids: CASSPQGQGGGTQYF. The CDR3 DNA reads TGTGCCAGCAGTCCACAAGGACAGGGCGGGGGTACGCAGTATTTT.

The chain combines TRBV6-2 or TRBV6-3 with TRBJ2-5; D not certain. V was pared by 5 bases and J by 5 bases, with 9 bases between. Germline loops: CDR1 MNHEY, CDR2 SVGEGT. This CDR3 is built from 12 residues. As DNA, the CDR3 is TGTGCCAGCAGTCCGGCGGATGAGACCCAGTACTTC. Translating gives CASSPADETQYF.

The chain uses TRBV5-6 and TRBJ1-1; the match to TRBD1 covers 9 bases. The CDR3 is 15 amino acids. V shed 3 bases, J shed 2 bases, and the junction held 5 bases outside the gene matches. Looked up from germline, CDR1 is SGHDT and CDR2 is YYEEEE. The CDR3 DNA follows: TGTGCCAGCAGCTCGCCGGGACAGGGAAACACTGAAGCTTTCTTT. Its translation: CASSSPGQGNTEAFF. Full variable domain (rest looked up from reference TRBV5-6 and TRBJ1-1): DAGVTQSPTHLIKTRGQQVTLRCSPKSGHDTVSWYQQALGQGPQFIFQYYEEEERQRGNFPDRFSGHQFPNYSSELNVNALLLGDSALYLCASSSPGQGNTEAFFGQGTRLTVV.

The rearrangement uses TRBV18 and TRBJ1-2; 10 nucleotides align to TRBD1. Germline loops: CDR1 KGHSH, CDR2 LQKENI. With 2 bases clipped from V and 7 bases from J, the junction kept 4 bases outside the gene matches. This CDR3 is 14 amino acids long. CDR3 nucleotide sequence: TGTGCCAGCTCACCAGGGACAGGGGATACTGGCTACACCTTC. Translated: CASSPGTGDTGYTF.

The chain has TRBV11-2 and TRBJ1-5, with D unclear. Germline CDR1 and CDR2: SGHAT and FQNNGV. CDR3 length: 13 amino acids. Trimming shortened V by 2 bases and J by 9 bases, and 11 bases separated the two germline ends. CDR3 region: CASSLTAALPQHF. The CDR3 DNA follows: TGTGCCAGCAGCTTAACTGCTGCATTGCCCCAGCATTTT.

This clone was counted once. The V gene is TRBV5-1, the J gene TRBJ1-4, with TRBD1 as a possible D gene (6 bases). CDR1 SGHRS and CDR2 YFSETQ come from the germline V gene. CDR3 size: 17 residues. V gave up 0 bases and J gave up 7 bases, with 19 bases separating them. CDR3 sequence reads: CASSLGPTGRESEKLFF. The CDR3 bases are TGCGCCAGCAGCTTGGGACCCACAGGGAGGGAGAGTGAAAAACTGTTTTTT.

This clone was seen only once. J is TRBJ2-1 and V is TRBV24-1; D is unresolved. The CDR3 is 15 residues long. Germline CDR1 is KGHDR and CDR2 is SFDVKD. V was clipped by 1 base and J by 5 bases, with 11 bases between them. The CDR3 DNA reads as TGTGCCACCAGTGATTTTCGGCGTCAGGACAATGAGCAGTTCTTC. Translation gives CATSDFRRQDNEQFF.

The chain carries TRBV28 and TRBJ1-1, with TRBD1 as a possible D gene (5 bases). CDR3 length: 14 amino acids. V lost 7 bases, J lost 4 bases, and 16 bases lay in between. CDR1 and CDR2 (germline): MDHEN, SYDVKM. The CDR3 protein is CASKDTSGGTEAFF. In nucleotides, the CDR3 is TGTGCCAGCAAGGACACATCGGGGGGCACTGAAGCTTTCTTT.

This clone has a single count. This rearrangement joins TRBV11-2 to TRBJ2-1; maybe TRBD1 (6 bases). This CDR3 spans 16 amino acids. The germline V gene encodes CDR1 SGHAT and CDR2 FQNNGV. The germline V and J ends were trimmed by 5 bases and 4 bases, with 18 bases remaining between them. The CDR3 protein is CASSPEGGNPYNEQFF. The DNA of the CDR3 is TGTGCCAGCAGCCCAGAAGGGGGAAACCCGTACAATGAGCAGTTCTTC.

This chain links TRBV15 with TRBJ2-5; 7 bases are shared with TRBD2. The CDR3 has 12 residues. V shed 0 bases and J 9 bases; nucleotides not matched to a gene: 1. Germline V lookup: CDR1 LNHNV, CDR2 YYDKDF (reference sequence). CDR3 DNA: TGTGCCACCAGCAGAGACCGGGAGGCCCAGTACTTC. Translation: CATSRDREAQYF. The full variable domain, with the rest looked up from reference TRBV15 and TRBJ2-5, is DAMVIQNPRYQVTQFGKPVTLSCSQTLNHNVMYWYQQKSSQAPKLLFHYYDKDFNNEADTPDNFQSRRPNTSFCFLDIRSPGLGDTAMYLCATSRDREAQYFGPGTRLLVL.

The chain joins TRBV14 to TRBJ2-1; 7 nucleotides line up with TRBD2. Germline CDR1 and CDR2: SGHDN and FVKESK. The CDR3 length is 18 residues. V trimming: 2 bases; J trimming: 1 base; junction bases outside the gene matches: 11. The DNA of the CDR3 is TGTGCCAGCAGCCAATTCGCGGGAGTAGGCGGGTCCTACAATGAGCAGTTCTTC. It encodes CASSQFAGVGGSYNEQFF.

The CDR3 protein is CASSHRSSNYGYTF. CDR3 nucleotides: TGTGCCAGCAGCCACAGGAGTTCTAACTATGGCTACACCTTC. This chain links TRBV6-5 with TRBJ1-2, with a possible D match to TRBD1 (5 bases). The CDR3 runs 14 residues. V lost 6 bases and J 0 bases, leaving 11 bases between the germline ends. The germline CDR1 and CDR2 sequences are MNHEY and SVGAGI.

This chain connects TRBV28 to TRBJ2-7, with no clear D. From germline, CDR1 is MDHEN and CDR2 SYDVKM. CDR3 length: 13 amino acids. V was cut by 8 bases and J by 2 bases, with 13 bases left in between. Written as DNA, the CDR3 is TGTGCCAGCTTATCCCTTCTTACCTACGAGCAGTACTTC. Translated: CASLSLLTYEQYF.

The chain uses TRBV6-5 and TRBJ2-1, with D perhaps matching TRBD1 (6 bases). Germline V gives CDR1 MNHEY, CDR2 SVGAGI. This CDR3 region has 14 residues. Trimming cost V 7 bases and J 8 bases, with 18 bases left between them. CDR3 amino acids: CASTPLTGKDEQFF. The CDR3 coding sequence is TGTGCCAGCACCCCTCTTACAGGGAAGGATGAGCAGTTCTTC.

The chain links TRBV7-2 to TRBJ2-7; D is uncertain. The CDR3 covers 14 residues. Germline CDR1 SGHTA, CDR2 FQGNSA. Trimming removed 5 bases at V and 6 bases at J, with 17 bases between. The CDR3 DNA reads TGTGCCAGCAGCCCTCCGGGTATTCGAAGCGAGCAGTACTTC. Encoded protein: CASSPPGIRSEQYF. Complete variable domain (other parts from reference TRBV7-2 and TRBJ2-7): GAGVSQSPSNKVTEKGKDVELRCDPISGHTALYWYRQSLGQGLEFLIYFQGNSAPDKSGLPSDRFSAERTGGSVSTLTIQRTQQEDSAVYLCASSPPGIRSEQYFGPGTRLTVT.

The V gene is TRBV29-1, the J gene TRBJ2-3, with 10 bases aligning to TRBD2. This CDR3 comprises 15 residues. Germline V gene sequence: CDR1 SQVTM, CDR2 ANQGSEA. Trimming at V came to 7 bases and at J to 4 bases, leaving 11 bases not matched to a gene. The CDR3 DNA is TGCAGCGGGGCAGCTAGCGGGAGAAGGGCAGATACGCAGTATTTT. Its translation: CSGAASGRRADTQYF.

This sequence joins TRBV9 and TRBJ2-3; TRBD2 matches 10 bases. Germline V gene lookup returns CDR1 SGDLS and CDR2 YYNGEE. CDR3 length: 13 amino acids. The V and J ends lost 9 bases and 4 bases, in that order; junction bases with no gene match: 5. This CDR3 is CATSGRGSDTQYF. The CDR3 region has the DNA TGTGCCACTAGCGGGAGAGGGTCAGATACGCAGTATTTT. The whole variable domain, remainder taken from reference TRBV9 and TRBJ2-3, is DSGVTQTPKHLITATGQRVTLRCSPRSGDLSVYWYQQSLDQGLQFLIQYYNGEERAKGNILERFSAQQFPDLHSELNLSSLELGDSALYFCATSGRGSDTQYFGPGTRLTVL.

The CDR3, as DNA: TGTGCCTGGCAAGGGGGGGAACTAGCCAAAAACATTCAGTACTTC. As protein: CAWQGGELAKNIQYF. The rearrangement links TRBV30 to TRBJ2-4, with a weak D call TRBD2 (7 bases). The CDR3 loop spans 15 amino acids. Trimming shortened V by 5 bases and J by 0 bases, and 14 bases separated the two germline ends. The germline V gene encodes CDR1 GTSNPN and CDR2 SVGIG (reference sequence).

This chain uses TRBV7-2 with TRBJ2-3, with D possibly being TRBD2 (6 bases). The germline gives CDR1 SGHTA, CDR2 FQGNSA. CDR3 size: 13 residues. The V end lost 3 bases, the J end lost 9 bases, and 13 bases lay between the germline ends. CDR3 DNA: TGTGCCAGCAGCTTCTCTAGCGTGGGAACGCAGTATTTT. It translates to CASSFSSVGTQYF.